This T cell receptor (beta chain) was sequenced in a study of cytomegalovirus exposure and HLA in healthy donors. Broader study findings: A later analysis appeared to link common viral pathogens to several of the most significant clusters. The study had only CMV serostatus as immune exposure information.

With 60 Vbeta and 13 Jbeta primers, the PCR was carried out. Clones were read by immunoSEQ multiplex PCR, and TCRdb kept only the in-frame ones, dropping some. This sample's clone table lists around 140,000 clones. V lost 5 bases and J 1 base, leaving 8 bases between the germline ends. The CDR3 loop spans 13 amino acids. Looked up from germline, CDR1 is SGHVS and CDR2 is FQNEAQ. Remarks on this clone: Antigen unknown.

The sample consisted of PBMCs. The V gene is TRBV7-8, the J gene TRBJ1-1, with D possibly TRBD1 on 5 matching bases. The TCR originated in a woman younger than 30 in good health and CMV-seronegative. As DNA, the CDR3 is TGTGCCAGCAGCCCGACAGAGAACACTGAAGCTTTCTTT. Amino acids: CASSPTENTEAFF.